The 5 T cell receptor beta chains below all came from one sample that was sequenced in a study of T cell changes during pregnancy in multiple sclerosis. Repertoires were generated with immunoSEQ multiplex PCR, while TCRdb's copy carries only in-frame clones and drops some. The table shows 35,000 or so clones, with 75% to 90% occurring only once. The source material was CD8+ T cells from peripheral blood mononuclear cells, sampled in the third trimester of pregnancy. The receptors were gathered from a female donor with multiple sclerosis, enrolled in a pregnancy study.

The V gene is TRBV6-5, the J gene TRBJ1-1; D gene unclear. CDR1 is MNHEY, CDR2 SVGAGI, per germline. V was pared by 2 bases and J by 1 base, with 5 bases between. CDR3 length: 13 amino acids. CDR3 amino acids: CASSYGGNTEAFF. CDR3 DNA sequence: TGTGCCAGCAGTTACGGCGGGAACACTGAAGCTTTCTTT.

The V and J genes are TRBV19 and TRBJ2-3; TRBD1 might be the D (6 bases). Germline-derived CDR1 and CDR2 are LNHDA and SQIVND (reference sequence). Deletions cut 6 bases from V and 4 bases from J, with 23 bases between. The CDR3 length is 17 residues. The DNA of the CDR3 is TGTGCCAGTAGCCAAGGGGGACCAAAGGGAAGAGCAGATACGCAGTATTTT. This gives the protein CASSQGGPKGRADTQYF.

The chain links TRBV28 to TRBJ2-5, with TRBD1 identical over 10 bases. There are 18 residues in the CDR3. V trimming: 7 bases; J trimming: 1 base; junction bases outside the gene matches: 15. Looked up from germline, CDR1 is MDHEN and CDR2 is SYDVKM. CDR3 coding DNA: TGTGCCAGCACCTGTTACCCCTGGACAGGGGGATTCCAAGAGACCCAGTACTTC. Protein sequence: CASTCYPWTGGFQETQYF.

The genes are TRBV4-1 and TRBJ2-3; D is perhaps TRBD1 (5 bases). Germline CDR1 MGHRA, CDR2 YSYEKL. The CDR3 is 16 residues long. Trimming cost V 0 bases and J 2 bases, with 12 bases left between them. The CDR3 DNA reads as TGCGCCAGCAGCCAAGAACAGGCGGCTCCCACAGATACGCAGTATTTT. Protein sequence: CASSQEQAAPTDTQYF.

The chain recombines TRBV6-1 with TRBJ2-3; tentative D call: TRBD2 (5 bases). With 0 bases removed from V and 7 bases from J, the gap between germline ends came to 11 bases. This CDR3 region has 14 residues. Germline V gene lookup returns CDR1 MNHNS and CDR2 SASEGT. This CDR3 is CASSEARDLNTQYF. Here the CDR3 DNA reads TGTGCCAGCAGTGAAGCGAGGGATTTGAATACGCAGTATTTT.